This entry describes one TCR beta chain. No antigen is known for it. V lost 7 bases and J 0 bases, leaving 15 bases between the germline ends. The CDR3 has 15 amino acids. CDR1 MNHNS and CDR2 SASEGT come from the germline V gene. These data come from a study of PD-1 blockade in classical Hodgkin lymphoma. Study-wide findings and caveats: Some patients started nivolumab under 1 year after ASCT, and they were excluded. In newly diagnosed patients, baseline TCR diversity was reportedly below that of healthy donors. CD4+ TCR diversity climbed significantly by C4D1, unlike CD8+ TCR diversity.

Profiled with immunoSEQ multiplex PCR; TCRdb holds only in-frame clones, not every one. Altogether tens of thousands of clones are present, around 82% being singletons, with the ten largest covering approximately 21%. Every single patient, without exception, relapsed after autologous stem cell transplantation, and brentuximab vedotin exposure varied. The sequencing here drew on peripheral blood mononuclear cells (PBMCs), taken before the second cycle of nivolumab. This receptor was taken from a human donor with classical Hodgkin lymphoma. The chain couples TRBV6-1 to TRBJ1-1, with D possibly TRBD1 on 5 matching bases. DNA for the CDR3: TGTGCCAGCACAGGCAGGGCCTCCATGAACACTGAAGCTTTCTTT. Translating gives CASTGRASMNTEAFF.